The rows below give T cell receptor beta chains drawn from one sample of a study of cytomegalovirus exposure and HLA in healthy donors. Sequencing used immunoSEQ multiplex PCR; TCRdb keeps in-frame clones, though not all of them. Of around 250,000 clones listed, 90% are singletons. Sequenced input: PBMCs. Source of these receptors: a woman aged 18-35 years in good health and CMV-seronegative. Each CDR3 is given with its conserved first and last residue. D genes are given only for firm matches. Clone size is not always given. Where it is, it says once, few, many or a class for expanded clones.

clone_size j_call d_call v_call cdr3_aa cdr3_nt
- TRBJ1-1 - TRBV9 CASSVGAWTEAFF TGTGCCAGCAGCGTAGGCGCCTGGACTGAAGCTTTCTTT
- TRBJ1-1 TRBD1 TRBV15 CATSRVQGVRNTEAFF TGTGCCACCAGCAGAGTACAGGGGGTGAGGAACACTGAAGCTTTCTTT
- TRBJ2-6 - TRBV27 CASSHGTGYGANVLTF TGTGCCAGCAGTCATGGTACAGGATACGGGGCCAACGTCCTGACTTTC
- TRBJ1-2 TRBD1 TRBV27 CASSLSRQGAGGYTF TGTGCCAGCAGTTTATCCCGGCAGGGGGCGGGTGGCTACACCTTC
- TRBJ1-1 TRBD1 TRBV18 CASSRTLTVDRVGHMNTEAFF TGTGCCAGCTCACGCACACTCACCGTCGACAGGGTAGGTCACATGAACACTGAAGCTTTCTTT
- TRBJ2-1 - TRBV9 CASSVVGIGVLFF TGTGCCAGCAGCGTAGTGGGAATAGGGGTACTGTTCTTC
- TRBJ1-1 - TRBV5-1 CASSETVTNTEAFF TGCGCCAGCAGCGAGACAGTCACGAACACTGAAGCTTTCTTT
- TRBJ2-1 TRBD2 TRBV23-1 CASSRVRAGGRNEQFF TGCGCCAGCAGTAGGGTGCGAGCGGGGGGGCGGAATGAGCAGTTCTTC
- TRBJ2-2 - TRBV6-4 CASSAYPTGALSTGELFF TGTGCCAGCAGTGCCTACCCCACAGGCGCCCTGAGCACCGGGGAGCTGTTTTTT
few TRBJ1-6 TRBD1 TRBV28 CASLRTGLPPLHF TGTGCCAGCCTGAGGACAGGTTTGCCACCCCTCCACTTT
- TRBJ1-4 - TRBV25-1 CASSTRERSRLFF TGTGCCAGCAGTACCCGAGAGAGGAGTCGGCTGTTTTTT
- TRBJ1-2 TRBD1 TRBV6-1 CASSEGLGGAGGYTF TGTGCCAGCAGTGAAGGGTTAGGGGGCGCAGGTGGCTACACCTTC
- TRBJ2-5 TRBD1 TRBV7-7 CASSTDRGEGETQYF TGTGCTAGCAGCACTGACAGGGGAGAGGGAGAGACCCAGTACTTC
- TRBJ1-5 - TRBV27 CASSFSGNNQPQHF TGTGCCAGCAGTTTTTCCGGGAACAATCAGCCCCAGCATTTT
- TRBJ1-4 TRBD1 TRBV5-1 CASSWRQGVEEKLFF TGCGCCAGCAGCTGGCGACAGGGGGTGGAGGAAAAACTGTTTTTT
- TRBJ2-7 TRBD1 TRBV5-1 CASSLELGDRVSKQYF TGCGCCAGCAGCTTGGAGCTTGGGGACAGGGTATCGAAGCAGTACTTC